A single sample gave rise to the 3 T cell receptor beta chains below, sequenced in a study of CDR3 diversity in severe acne. One entry per CDR3 protein, called by TCRdb with MiXCR from the PCR reads. Among roughly 93,000 distinct CDR3 sequences listed, around 50% were seen once. Sequenced material: blood. These receptors all stem from a male donor with severe acne vulgaris.

This rearrangement joins TRBV28 to TRBJ1-5; D is undetermined. Germline V gene lookup returns CDR1 MDHEN and CDR2 SYDVKM. The germline V and J ends were trimmed by 10 bases and 0 bases, with 7 bases remaining between them. The CDR3 is 12 amino acids. The CDR3 region has the DNA TGTGCCACCACACTTAGCAATCAGCCCCAGCATTTT. This codes for CATTLSNQPQHF.

There are many counts of this clonotype. The J gene is TRBJ2-7, the V gene TRBV20-1; the D call may be TRBD1 or TRBD2 (6 bases each). From germline, CDR1 is DFQATT and CDR2 SNEGSKA (reference sequence). Trimming took 2 bases from V and 3 from J, leaving 17 bases between them. The CDR3 totals 15 residues. The CDR3 loop reads CSARLQGGSLYEQYF. Written as DNA, the CDR3 is TGCAGTGCTAGATTACAAGGGGGGTCGCTCTACGAGCAGTACTTC.

The chain recombines TRBV29-1 with TRBJ2-7; D unresolved. V gave up 1 base and J gave up 4 bases, with 11 bases separating them. The CDR3 is 13 amino acids. Germline V gene lookup returns CDR1 SQVTM and CDR2 ANQGSEA. This CDR3 reads CSVEGSDRYEQYF. The CDR3 bases are TGCAGCGTTGAAGGGTCAGACCGTTACGAGCAGTACTTC.